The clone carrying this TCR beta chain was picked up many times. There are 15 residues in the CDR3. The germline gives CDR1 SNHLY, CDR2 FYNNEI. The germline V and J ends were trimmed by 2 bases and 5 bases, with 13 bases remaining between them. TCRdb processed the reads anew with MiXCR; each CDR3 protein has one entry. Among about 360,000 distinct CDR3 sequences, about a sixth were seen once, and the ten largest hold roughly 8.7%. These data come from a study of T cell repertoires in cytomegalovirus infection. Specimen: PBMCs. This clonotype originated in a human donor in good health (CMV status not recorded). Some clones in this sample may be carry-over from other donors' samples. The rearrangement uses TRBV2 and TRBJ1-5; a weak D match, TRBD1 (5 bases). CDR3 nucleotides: TGTGCCAGCAGTGAACAGGGAGGAGCGTATCAGCCCCAGCATTTT. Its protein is CASSEQGGAYQPQHF.